This TCR beta chain was identified in a study of T cell repertoires in aging, cancer and after chemotherapy (dated by TCRdb to the late 2010s). Turning to the overall study: Six donor age groups were covered, ranging from 30 or younger up to 70 or older, and each group contained at least three individuals. TCR repertoires from healthy donor controls were recorded over periods of several months to years and showed clear clonal overlap between repeated samplings. The full dataset contained several million TCR reads. To look at immunoaging and at how T cells reconstitute after chemotherapy, the study profiled TCR beta repertoires in peripheral blood from both healthy donors and cancer patients. Alongside fewer than 100 healthy donors serving as a reference group, the cohort included some 220 cancer patients, of whom roughly 92 had hematological cancers and approximately 120 had solid cancers.

From the germline V gene, CDR1 is MRHNA and CDR2 is SNTAGT. V is cut back by 0 bases and J by 4 bases, with 3 bases in the junction unmatched. Spanning cysteine to phenylalanine, the CDR3 consists of 16 amino acids. Of the read, only the CDR3 DNA is kept; its 48 bases are in frame from base 1. Genomic DNA extracted from peripheral blood, rather than sorted cells or RNA, was used as the source for amplification of TCR beta rearrangements. Overall results and qualifications from the work: Untreated patients with hematological or solid cancers showed significantly lower blood TCR diversity and higher clonality than age-matched healthy donors. In healthy donors, the decline in TCR diversity with age was mainly due to loss of richness, whereas in cancer patients loss of evenness also played a role. An increase in median generation probability over the chemotherapy interval was observed in both cancer cohorts, suggesting that the repertoire was reconstituted through rebound thymic output. According to the authors, the repertoire data do not allow conclusions to be drawn about immunological memory after chemotherapy.

This clonotype has just a few counts. The antigen it binds to is not known. The record has no base qualities; no much larger clone is one base away. Using a mixed TRB-A/B primer pool, multiplex touch-down PCR amplified rearranged TRB sequences covering the V, D and J segments. Illumina adapters and sample indices were added to the amplicons in two consecutive PCR reactions performed with Phusion HS II polymerase. The amplicons were purified from gel with the NucleoSpin Gel and PCR Clean-up kit and then assessed with Qubit and an Agilent 2100 Bioanalyzer. The libraries were sequenced on an Illumina MiSeq with 600-cycle, single-indexed, paired-end runs. On the authors' methods: MiXCR versions 2.12 and 3.0.5 were used to process the TRB sequences. Each unique CDR3 nucleotide sequence was treated as one clone, and only productive sequences with two or more reads were kept. The repertoire metrics were Shannon diversity, evenness, clonality (defined as one minus evenness), and alpha-parameterized diversity profiles covering alpha 0 to 5. The IGoR algorithm was used to calculate generation probabilities for clones in the paired samples taken before and after chemotherapy. The public sequencing data were trimmed at Q25 with fastp and processed into clonotypes with MiXCR by TCRdb, which kept only in-frame beta chains. Rows are unified per CDR3 protein, each entry keeping the most common DNA and genes. The V and J calls follow TCRdb's processing rather than the paper's. Within this sample are approximately 8,800 distinct CDR3 sequences, with about 34% of them counted one time only. Roughly 10% of the sample rests with the top ten.

The sequence was collected from a human donor in good health. The rearrangement joined TRBV6-4 to TRBJ2-3; 11 bases in between match TRBD2. Sequencing was performed on blood. The nucleotide sequence is TGTGCCAGCAGTGACTCTAGCGGGGGGGCCCCAGATACGCAGTATTTT. Protein translation: CASSDSSGGAPDTQYF.